A single sample gave rise to the 21 T cell receptor beta chains below, sequenced in a study of cytomegalovirus exposure and HLA in healthy donors. TCRdb's table, derived via immunoSEQ multiplex PCR, lists solely in-frame clones and lacks some. Of roughly 250,000 clones listed, 85% to 90% were seen once; the top ten hold under 0.4%. Material for sequencing was PBMCs. These receptors all stem from a woman younger than 35 in good health and CMV-seronegative.

The chain recombines TRBV6-1 with TRBJ2-2, with 12 positions matching TRBD1. Germline V gene lookup returns CDR1 MNHNS and CDR2 SASEGT. V trimming: 6 bases; J trimming: 6 bases; junction bases outside the gene matches: 2. The CDR3 is 14 amino acids. CDR3 coding DNA: TGTGCCAGCAGCCGGGACAGGGGGCCCGGGGAGCTGTTTTTT. Translation gives CASSRDRGPGELFF.

This clone appeared once. The CDR3 reads CASRSGGAAYEQYV. In nucleotides, the CDR3 is TGTGCCAGCAGGTCTGGCGGGGCGGCCTACGAGCAGTACGTC. The rearrangement joins TRBV27 to TRBJ2-7, with a possible D match to TRBD2 (6 bases). Per the germline V gene, CDR1 is MNHEY and CDR2 is SMNVEV (reference sequence). The germline V and J ends were trimmed by 6 bases and 2 bases, with 14 bases remaining between them. This CDR3 region has 14 residues.

This clone was seen a single time. The same CDR3 arises from other DNA sequences in this sample as well. This rearrangement joins TRBV20-1 to TRBJ2-5; TRBD2 aligns across 8 bases. Per the germline V gene, CDR1 is DFQATT and CDR2 is SNEGSKA (reference sequence). CDR3 length: 11 amino acids. Germline trimming cut 6 bases from V and 5 bases from J; bases unmatched to any gene: 2. CDR3: CSARGGETQYF. CDR3 coding DNA: TGCAGTGCACGGGGGGGGGAGACCCAGTACTTC.

This rearrangement joins TRBV5-1 to TRBJ2-1, with D possibly being TRBD1 (6 bases). V lost 2 bases to trimming and J lost 7 bases, with 16 bases between them. CDR3 size: 15 residues. Per the germline V gene, CDR1 is SGHRS and CDR2 is YFSETQ. CDR3 region: CASSFRQVSRNEQFF. CDR3 DNA: TGCGCCAGCAGCTTCCGACAGGTCTCTAGGAATGAGCAGTTCTTC.

The chain combines TRBV5-6 with TRBJ1-2, with TRBD1 as a possible D gene (5 bases). Trimming removed 4 bases at V and 6 bases at J, with 7 bases between. The germline V gene has CDR1 SGHDT and CDR2 YYEEEE. The CDR3 runs 11 residues. CDR3 loop: CASSRTNGYTF. The CDR3 bases are TGTGCCAGCAGCCGGACAAATGGCTACACCTTC.

The V call is TRBV6-5, the J call TRBJ1-4; 7 bases map to TRBD1. The CDR3 has 14 amino acids. J lost 8 bases, V lost 6 bases, and 9 bases had no gene match. CDR1 is MNHEY, CDR2 SVGAGI, per germline. The CDR3 coding sequence is TGTGCCAGCAGACGTAAGGGACAGTTGGAAAAACTGTTTTTT. This sequence encodes CASRRKGQLEKLFF.

This clone was counted between two and nine times. The chain combines TRBV6-5 with TRBJ1-2, with D perhaps TRBD1 (5 bases). Per the germline V gene, CDR1 is MNHEY and CDR2 is SVGAGI. V was pared by 5 bases and J by 4 bases, with 8 bases between. The CDR3 has 12 amino acids. CDR3 DNA: TGTGCCAGCAGTACGACAGCCTATGGCTACACCTTC. It encodes CASSTTAYGYTF.

The V and J genes are TRBV25-1 and TRBJ1-4; possibly TRBD1 for D (6 bases). CDR1 and CDR2 from the germline V gene are MGHDK and SYGVNS. Trimming removed 3 bases at V and 4 bases at J, with 12 bases between. This CDR3 region has 15 residues. This CDR3 reads CASSDRGGGNEKLFF. The CDR3 coding sequence is TGTGCCAGCAGTGACCGGGGAGGGGGTAATGAAAAACTGTTTTTT.

Here the CDR3 DNA reads TGTGCCAGCAGTTTTTGGGGGGGGGCCACAGATACGCAGTATTTT. It translates to CASSFWGGATDTQYF. J is TRBJ2-3 and V is TRBV28, with a tentative D call TRBD2 (7 bases). V was pared by 3 bases and J by 2 bases, with 12 bases between. Germline V gene lookup returns CDR1 MDHEN and CDR2 SYDVKM. The CDR3 extends over 15 amino acids. Drawing the rest from reference TRBV28 and TRBJ2-3, the complete variable domain is DVKVTQSSRYLVKRTGEKVFLECVQDMDHENMFWYRQDPGLGLRLIYFSYDVKMKEKGDIPEGYSVSREKKERFSLILESASTNQTSMYLCASSFWGGATDTQYFGPGTRLTVL.

The chain has TRBV23-1 and TRBJ2-7; possible D gene TRBD2, 6 bases. TRBV23-1 has ORF status, its function being uncertain. Trimming removed 0 bases from V and 3 bases from J, with 24 bases in between. The CDR3 consists of 19 residues. CDR3 residues: CASSQSPPHWRGLYYEQYV. CDR3 nucleotides: TGCGCCAGCAGTCAATCGCCTCCCCATTGGCGGGGTCTCTACTACGAGCAGTACGTC.

V usage is TRBV29-1 and J usage is TRBJ1-3; tentatively, D is TRBD1 (6 bases). Between the trimmed V and J ends, which lost 7 bases and 0 bases, there was a span of 13 bases. Germline assignment: CDR1 SQVTM and CDR2 ANQGSEA. There are 14 residues in the CDR3. CDR3 residues: CSADTGSSGNTIYF. The CDR3 region has the DNA TGCAGCGCCGATACAGGGAGCTCTGGAAACACCATATATTTT.

This rearrangement joins TRBV7-6 to TRBJ2-1; no clear D. CDR1 and CDR2 from the germline V gene are SGHVS and FNYEAQ. V lost 3 bases and J 4 bases, leaving 10 bases between the germline ends. The CDR3 runs to 14 residues. Here the CDR3 DNA reads TGTGCCAGCAGCTTTGGCGGTCCGTACAATGAGCAGTTCTTC. The encoded protein is CASSFGGPYNEQFF.

The chain joins TRBV7-2 to TRBJ2-2; the D gene is possibly TRBD1 (5 bases). Between the trimmed V and J ends, which lost 3 bases and 5 bases, there was a span of 19 bases. Per the germline V gene, CDR1 is SGHTA and CDR2 is FQGNSA. The CDR3 contains 17 residues. The DNA of the CDR3 is TGTGCCAGCAGCTTCAGGGCGTCGACAGCTCGGACCGGGGAGCTGTTTTTT. It is translated as CASSFRASTARTGELFF.

The chain links TRBV2 to TRBJ1-5; D gene unclear. V lost 5 bases and J 2 bases, leaving 7 bases between the germline ends. The CDR3 is 13 residues long. CDR1 is SNHLY and CDR2 is FYNNEI in the germline V gene. CDR3 loop: CASSYQGNQPQHF. CDR3 coding DNA: TGTGCCAGCAGTTACCAGGGCAATCAGCCCCAGCATTTT.

The chain carries TRBV11-2 and TRBJ2-5; tentative D call: TRBD2 (7 bases). V was pared by 1 base and J by 7 bases, with 19 bases between. CDR3 length equals 16 residues. CDR1 is SGHAT, CDR2 FQNNGV, per germline. The CDR3 DNA is TGTGCCAGCAGCTTAGGCCATCGGGGGGCCTTGGGGACCCAGTACTTC. Its protein is CASSLGHRGALGTQYF.

The chain recombines TRBV7-9 with TRBJ2-5; D not certain. CDR3 length equals 12 residues. The V gene lost 4 bases and the J gene lost 3 bases, with 6 bases spanning the gap. Germline CDR1 is SEHNR and CDR2 is FQNEAQ (reference sequence). DNA of the CDR3: TGTGCCAGCAGCTCTAGTAAAGAGACCCAGTACTTC. This translates into CASSSSKETQYF.

V usage is TRBV6-5 and J usage is TRBJ2-7, with TRBD1 as a possible D gene (6 bases). In germline, CDR1 is MNHEY, CDR2 SVGAGI. The CDR3 sequence is 14 residues long. Trimming took off 4 bases at V and 4 bases at J, with 14 bases between the two ends. The CDR3, as DNA: TGTGCCAGCAGTTCCGCCGGGACACCTTACGAGCAGTACGTC. Translating it yields CASSSAGTPYEQYV.

This chain connects TRBV7-3 to TRBJ2-2, with D tentatively TRBD2 (6 bases). The CDR3 has 15 amino acids. Germline V CDR1 and CDR2: SGHTA, FQGTGA. Trimming took off 1 base at V and 6 bases at J, with 12 bases between the two ends. CDR3 DNA sequence: TGTGCCAGCAGCTTAATGCGGGGTGGCGCCGGGGAGCTGTTTTTT. It encodes CASSLMRGGAGELFF.

Here the CDR3 DNA reads TGTGCCAGCAGCCTCCTCAGGATCCCAGATACGCAGTATTTT. This encodes CASSLLRIPDTQYF. J is TRBJ2-3 and V is TRBV27; D gene uncertain. CDR1 MNHEY and CDR2 SMNVEV come from the germline V gene (reference sequence). The length of the CDR3 is 14 residues. V was clipped by 6 bases and J by 4 bases, with 14 bases between them.

This chain uses TRBV5-7 with TRBJ1-5, with D maybe TRBD1 (5 bases). TRBV5-7 is annotated as an ORF whose role is uncertain. V dropped 4 bases and J dropped 0 bases, with 20 bases sitting between them. This CDR3 region has 18 residues. CDR3 DNA sequence: TGTGCCAGCAGCCGAGAAGAGAGACAGACCCATAGCAATCAGCCCCAGCATTTT. Encoded protein: CASSREERQTHSNQPQHF.

The chain couples TRBV19 to TRBJ2-3; D might be TRBD1 (6 bases). Germline CDR1 is LNHDA and CDR2 is SQIVND (reference sequence). V dropped 3 bases and J dropped 3 bases, with 13 bases sitting between them. CDR3 length: 15 amino acids. As DNA, the CDR3 is TGTGCCAGTAGTATTGGGGCAGGGGCAACAGATACGCAGTATTTT. Encoded protein: CASSIGAGATDTQYF. Supplemented by reference TRBV19 and TRBJ2-3, the full variable domain reads DGGITQSPKYLFRKEGQNVTLSCEQNLNHDAMYWYRQDPGQGLRLIYYSQIVNDFQKGDIAEGYSVSREKKESFPLTVTSAQKNPTAFYLCASSIGAGATDTQYFGPGTRLTVL.